The source of this T cell receptor (beta chain) is a study of Ad26.COV2.S vaccination and SARS-CoV-2 variants (TCRdb year 2021). The study in broad terms: Donors in the vaccine arm were drawn from COV1001, a phase I-IIa trial of Ad26.COV2.S in healthy adults that was multicentre, randomized, double-blind and placebo-controlled. Ad26.COV2.S was administered intramuscularly at 5 x 10^10 or 1 x 10^11 viral particles, either as a single shot or as two shots given 56 days apart. Sequencing of the TCRbeta repertoire served to evaluate the specificity and breadth of SARS-CoV-2-reactive T cell receptors following Ad26.COV2.S vaccination. The TCR-sequenced set comprised about 32 samples: around 20 Ad26.COV2.S vaccine recipients, 5 placebo recipients and 8 SARS-CoV-2 convalescent individuals. Participants in the trial were split at random into five groups of five each, receiving low-dose or high-dose Ad26.COV2.S once or twice, or else placebo on both occasions. Blinding of investigators to trial group allocation was maintained during experiments and outcome assessment. General study outcomes and caveats: After vaccination, substantial breadth of spike-specific CD8+ and CD4+ T cell responses was reported. Ad26.COV2.S recipients had higher spike-specific TCR breadth than placebo recipients (P = 0.0014). It was noted by the authors that total T cell responses may have been underestimated by the TCR breadth and depth analyses. The study was not powered to compare responses between vaccine doses or regimens. Non-spike TCR breadth was comparable between vaccine and placebo recipients, consistent with the vaccine containing only spike.

TCRbeta CDR3 regions were sequenced with the immunoSEQ Assay. After extraction, genomic DNA underwent amplification by bias-controlled multiplex PCR, followed by high-throughput sequencing. Under the source paper's analysis protocol: To quantify the absolute abundance of each unique TCRbeta CDR3 region, sequences were collapsed and filtered. T cell fraction was estimated by normalizing TCRbeta template counts to usable DNA, which was measured by amplifying reference genes present in all nucleated cells. Repertoire TCRs were annotated as SARS-CoV-2-specific by exact matching of V gene, CDR3 amino acid sequence and J gene to a known reactive TCR set. The reference SARS-CoV-2 TCR set came from MIRA and was filtered for enrichment in COVID-19-positive ImmuneCODE repertoires, removing public or cross-reactive TCRs. Using the MIRA antigens, annotated TCRs were further analysed by specific ORF or by position within an ORF. Breadth was defined as annotated unique rearrangements over total unique productive rearrangements; depth was the summed frequency of those rearrangements. Group comparisons of TCR breadth used two-sided Wilcoxon rank-sum tests. The table comes from immuneACCESS by way of TCRdb, which keeps in-frame sequences with V and J called. Part of the clones is missing from these tables; in studies checked, under half for an unresolved V gene and the rest for unknown reasons. That table furnishes V, J and clone size, whereas the DNA furnished D and trimming. The table for this sample lists more than 300,000 clones; 75% to 90% of them were counted only once. The ten largest clones represent roughly 10% of the sample.

This clone showed up just a few times. This receptor's antigen is unknown. Per-base qualities were not stored, and no clone one base away is much larger. The CDR3 covers 14 residues, taking in both the cysteine and the phenylalanine. CDR3 DNA is the only sequence kept; it has 42 bases, read in frame from the first base. Trimming leaves V shorter by 3 bases and J shorter by 6 bases, with the junction holding 6 bases beyond the gene matches. In the germline V gene, CDR1 corresponds to MGHRA and CDR2 to YSYEKL. The treatment or condition label on this specimen signifies: around 19 received Ad26.COV2.S at low or high dose, single or two shots; about 5 received placebo; per-sample allocation not given. Repertoires of vaccine and placebo recipients were sequenced from samples taken on day 63 after the first injection. Between 29 July and 7 August 2020, Cohort 1b enrolled some 25 adults aged 18-55 years at one site in Boston, USA. As a vaccine, Ad26.COV2.S was a replication-incompetent adenovirus type 26 vector that expressed a prefusion-stabilized SARS-CoV-2 spike protein derived from the original Wuhan strain.

This TCR was sampled from a person between 18 and 65 years old who received the Ad26.COV2.S COVID-19 vaccine or a placebo. The chain uses TRBV4-1 and TRBJ1-2; 8 bases in between match TRBD1. Here the sequenced sample was peripheral blood, taken in a trial of Ad26.COV2.S vaccine versus placebo. The DNA sequence is as follows: TGCGCCAGCAGCCACGTCGGACAGGGTCATGGCTACACCTTC. Translated, it gives CASSHVGQGHGYTF.